Listed below are T cell receptor beta chains from one sample, sequenced in a study of T-cell memory formation after mild COVID-19. A single record per CDR3 protein comes from TCRdb applying MiXCR to the 5' RACE reads. The sample has about 290,000 distinct CDR3 sequences, 15% to 20% seen once. The sequencing sample was made of PBMCs or a T cell subset sorted from them (not recorded which). The receptors stem from a man younger than 30 who had mild COVID-19 (a few samples of this study predate the infection). Cell type and time point are not known. Each CDR3 is given with its conserved first and last residue. The order of the fields is D gene, clone size, V gene, CDR3 length, J gene, CDR3 protein, CDR3 DNA. D genes are given only for firm matches. Size values are once, few and many counts, or a class for expanded clones, and some rows have none.

TRBD2	few	TRBV28	17	TRBJ2-3	CASSLLAGGPTRNTQYF	TGTGCCAGCAGTCTCCTAGCGGGGGGTCCGACTAGGAATACGCAGTATTTT
TRBD1	many	TRBV6-1	15	TRBJ1-5	CASSGTGGSNQPQHF	TGTGCCAGCAGTGGGACAGGGGGTAGCAATCAGCCCCAGCATTTT
NA	few	TRBV7-2	14	TRBJ2-1	CASSLEAGGDEQFF	TGTGCCAGCAGCTTAGAGGCAGGGGGGGATGAGCAGTTCTTC
NA	NA	TRBV13	16	TRBJ2-3	CASSLEGAGSTDTQYF	TGTGCCAGCAGCTTAGAAGGAGCAGGCAGCACAGATACGCAGTATTTT
NA	NA	TRBV25-1	16	TRBJ2-7	CASSEYWGTGTYEQYF	TGTGCCAGCAGTGAATATTGGGGGACGGGGACCTACGAGCAGTACTTC
TRBD1	NA	TRBV29-1	12	TRBJ1-1	CSAGQGKTEAFF	TGCAGCGCCGGACAGGGTAAGACTGAAGCTTTCTTT
NA	NA	TRBV7-2	14	TRBJ1-5	CASSFPDDNQPQHF	TGTGCCAGCAGCTTTCCGGACGACAATCAGCCCCAGCATTTT
TRBD1	NA	TRBV27	14	TRBJ1-1	CASSTTGGRYEAFF	TGTGCCAGCAGTACCACAGGGGGCCGTTACGAAGCTTTCTTT
NA	few	TRBV7-9	15	TRBJ2-3	CASSLGLVIPDTQYF	TGTGCCAGCAGCTTAGGGCTAGTTATCCCAGATACGCAGTATTTT
NA	NA	TRBV7-8	14	TRBJ2-3	CATSTPGPRDTQYF	TGTGCCACCTCGACGCCGGGACCCAGGGATACGCAGTATTTT
NA	NA	TRBV4-3	14	TRBJ2-3	CASSQDLAIYTQYF	TGCGCCAGCAGCCAAGATCTAGCCATTTATACGCAGTATTTT
NA	NA	TRBV7-2	13	TRBJ2-3	CASSLATTDTQYF	TGTGCCAGCAGCTTGGCCACCACAGATACGCAGTATTTT
NA	NA	TRBV13	13	TRBJ2-5	CASSPHLEQTQYF	TGTGCCAGCAGCCCGCACTTGGAGCAGACCCAGTACTTC
TRBD1	many	TRBV6-5	14	TRBJ1-5	CASSLDRGGQPQHF	TGTGCCAGCAGCCTCGACAGGGGAGGTCAGCCCCAGCATTTT
TRBD1	NA	TRBV29-1	14	TRBJ1-3	CSVEATGEGNTIYF	TGCAGCGTTGAGGCGACAGGGGAAGGAAACACCATATATTTT
TRBD1	NA	TRBV12-5	13	TRBJ1-5	CASKDRGNQPQHF	TGTGCTAGCAAGGACAGGGGCAATCAGCCCCAGCATTTT
NA	NA	TRBV5-6	14	TRBJ1-2	CASSLKGANYGYTF	TGTGCCAGCAGCTTAAAAGGGGCTAACTATGGCTACACCTTC
TRBD1	many	TRBV5-1	15	TRBJ1-1	CASSLRQGRNTEAFF	TGCGCCAGCAGCTTGAGACAGGGGCGAAACACTGAAGCTTTCTTT
NA	NA	TRBV4-1	15	TRBJ1-5	CASSHPGRHNQPQHF	TGCGCCAGCAGCCATCCCGGGAGGCACAATCAGCCCCAGCATTTT
NA	NA	TRBV9	12	TRBJ1-6	CASSGDTSPLHF	TGTGCCAGCAGCGGAGATACGTCACCCCTCCACTTT
NA	few	TRBV5-5	15	TRBJ1-5	CASSFEGVRGQPQHF	TGTGCCAGCAGCTTCGAGGGGGTAAGAGGTCAGCCCCAGCATTTT
NA	few	TRBV29-1	14	TRBJ1-4	CSVLGSGGGEKLFF	TGCAGCGTTCTCGGATCCGGGGGAGGTGAAAAACTGTTTTTT
NA	few	TRBV6-2/TRBV6-3	14	TRBJ2-2	CASSYRSWAGELFF	TGTGCCAGCAGTTACCGGTCTTGGGCCGGGGAGCTGTTTTTT
TRBD1	few	TRBV20-1	15	TRBJ1-4	CSAKDRVSTAGKLFF	TGCAGTGCTAAAGACAGGGTTTCAACGGCTGGGAAACTGTTTTTT
NA	NA	TRBV2	14	TRBJ1-2	CASSGPSALYGYTF	TGTGCCAGCAGTGGGCCTTCGGCCCTCTATGGCTACACCTTC
NA	NA	TRBV7-9	14	TRBJ1-1	CASSLEGFGTEAFF	TGTGCCAGCAGCTTAGAAGGGTTCGGCACTGAAGCTTTCTTT
TRBD2	NA	TRBV5-1	16	TRBJ2-1	CASSFDRWAGGNEQFF	TGCGCCAGCAGCTTCGACCGCTGGGCGGGGGGCAATGAGCAGTTCTTC